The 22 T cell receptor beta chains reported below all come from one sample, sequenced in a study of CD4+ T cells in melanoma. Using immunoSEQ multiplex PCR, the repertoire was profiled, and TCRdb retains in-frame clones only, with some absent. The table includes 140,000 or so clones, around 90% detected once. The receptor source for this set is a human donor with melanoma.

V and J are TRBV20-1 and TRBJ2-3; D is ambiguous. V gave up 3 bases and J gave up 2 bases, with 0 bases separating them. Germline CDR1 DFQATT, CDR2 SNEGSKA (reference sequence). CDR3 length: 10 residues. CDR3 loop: CSASTDTQYF. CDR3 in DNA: TGCAGTGCTAGCACAGATACGCAGTATTTT.

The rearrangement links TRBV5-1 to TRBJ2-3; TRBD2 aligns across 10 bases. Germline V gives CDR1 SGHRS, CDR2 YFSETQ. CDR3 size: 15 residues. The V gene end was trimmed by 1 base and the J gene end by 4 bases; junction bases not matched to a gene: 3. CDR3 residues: CASSLSGGAPDTQYF. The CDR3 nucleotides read TGCGCCAGCAGCTTGAGCGGGGGGGCCCCAGATACGCAGTATTTT. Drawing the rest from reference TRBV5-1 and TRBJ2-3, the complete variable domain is KAGVTQTPRYLIKTRGQQVTLSCSPISGHRSVSWYQQTPGQGLQFLFEYFSETQRNKGNFPGRFSGRQFSNSRSEMNVSTLELGDSALYLCASSLSGGAPDTQYFGPGTRLTVL.

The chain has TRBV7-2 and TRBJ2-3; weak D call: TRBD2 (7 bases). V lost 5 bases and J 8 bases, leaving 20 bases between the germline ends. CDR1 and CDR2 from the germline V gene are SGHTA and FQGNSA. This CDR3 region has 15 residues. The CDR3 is CASSPSAGAVGTQYF. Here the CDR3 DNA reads TGTGCCAGCAGCCCAAGTGCGGGGGCCGTGGGTACGCAGTATTTT.

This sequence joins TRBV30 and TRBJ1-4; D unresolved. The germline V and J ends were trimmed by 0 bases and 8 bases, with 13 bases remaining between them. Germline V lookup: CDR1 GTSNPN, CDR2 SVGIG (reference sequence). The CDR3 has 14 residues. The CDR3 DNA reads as TGTGCCTGGAGTGTCTCCTCGGGAGGGGAAAAACTGTTTTTT. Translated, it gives CAWSVSSGGEKLFF.

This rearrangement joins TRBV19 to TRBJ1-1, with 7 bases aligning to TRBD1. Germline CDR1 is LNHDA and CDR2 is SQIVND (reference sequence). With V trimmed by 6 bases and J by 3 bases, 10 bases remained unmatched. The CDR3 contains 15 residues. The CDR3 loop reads CASRAQGDWDTEAFF. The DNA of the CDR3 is TGTGCCAGTAGGGCTCAGGGGGACTGGGACACTGAAGCTTTCTTT.

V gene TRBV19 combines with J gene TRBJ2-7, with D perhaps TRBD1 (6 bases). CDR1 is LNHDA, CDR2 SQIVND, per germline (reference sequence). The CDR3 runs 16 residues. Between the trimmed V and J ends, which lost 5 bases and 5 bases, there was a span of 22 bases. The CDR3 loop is CASSPLGGGGLDEQYF. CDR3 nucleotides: TGTGCCAGTAGTCCCCTCGGTGGTGGGGGCCTAGACGAGCAGTACTTC.

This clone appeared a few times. The CDR3 here is CASTFSSYNSPLHF. CDR3 DNA sequence: TGTGCCAGTACGTTTAGCTCCTATAATTCACCCCTCCACTTT. This chain links TRBV19 with TRBJ1-6, with D unresolved. Germline loops: CDR1 LNHDA, CDR2 SQIVND (reference sequence). V shed 7 bases and J shed 0 bases, with 7 bases lying between them. This CDR3 comprises 14 residues.

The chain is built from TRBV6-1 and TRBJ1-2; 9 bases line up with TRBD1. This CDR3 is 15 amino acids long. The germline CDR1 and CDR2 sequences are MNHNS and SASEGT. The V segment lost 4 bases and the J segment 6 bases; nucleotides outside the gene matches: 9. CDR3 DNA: TGTGCCAGCAGTGTTACAGGGGGCGAACTTGATGGCTACACCTTC. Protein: CASSVTGGELDGYTF.

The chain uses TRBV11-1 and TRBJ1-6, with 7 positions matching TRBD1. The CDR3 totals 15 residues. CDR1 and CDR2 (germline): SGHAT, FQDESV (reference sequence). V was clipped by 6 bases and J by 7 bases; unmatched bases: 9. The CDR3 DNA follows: TGTGCCAGCAGTTGGGACAGAAGTTTGAATTCACCCCTCCACTTT. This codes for CASSWDRSLNSPLHF.

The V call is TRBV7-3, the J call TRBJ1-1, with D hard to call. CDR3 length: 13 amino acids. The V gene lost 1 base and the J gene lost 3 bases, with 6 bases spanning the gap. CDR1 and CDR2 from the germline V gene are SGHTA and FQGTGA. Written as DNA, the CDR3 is TGTGCCAGCAGCTTAATGGAGGACACTGAAGCTTTCTTT. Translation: CASSLMEDTEAFF.

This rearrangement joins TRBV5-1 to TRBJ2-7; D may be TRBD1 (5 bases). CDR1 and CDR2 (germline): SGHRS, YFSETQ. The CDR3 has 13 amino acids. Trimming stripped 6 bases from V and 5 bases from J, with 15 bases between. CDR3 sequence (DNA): TGCGCCAGCACAGGGAAAGGAATCCACGAGCAGTACTTC. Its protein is CASTGKGIHEQYF.

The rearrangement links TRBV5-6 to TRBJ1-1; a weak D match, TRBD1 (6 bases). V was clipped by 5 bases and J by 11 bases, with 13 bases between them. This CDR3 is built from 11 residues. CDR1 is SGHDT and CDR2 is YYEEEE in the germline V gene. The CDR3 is CASSQTGRAFF. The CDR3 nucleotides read TGTGCCAGCAGTCAAACAGGGAGGGCTTTCTTT.

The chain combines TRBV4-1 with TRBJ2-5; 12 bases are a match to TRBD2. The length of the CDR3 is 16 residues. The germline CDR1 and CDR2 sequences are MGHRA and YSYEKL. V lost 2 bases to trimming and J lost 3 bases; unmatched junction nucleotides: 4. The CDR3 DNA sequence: TGCGCCAGCAGCCAACTCCCTAGCGGGGGGGAAGAGACCCAGTACTTC. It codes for CASSQLPSGGEETQYF.

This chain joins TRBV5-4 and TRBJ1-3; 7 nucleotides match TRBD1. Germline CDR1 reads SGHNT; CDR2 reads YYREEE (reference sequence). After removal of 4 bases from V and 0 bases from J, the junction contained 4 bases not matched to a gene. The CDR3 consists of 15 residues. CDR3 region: CASSPTGNSGNTIYF. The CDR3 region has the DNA TGTGCCAGCAGCCCGACAGGGAACTCTGGAAACACCATATATTTT.

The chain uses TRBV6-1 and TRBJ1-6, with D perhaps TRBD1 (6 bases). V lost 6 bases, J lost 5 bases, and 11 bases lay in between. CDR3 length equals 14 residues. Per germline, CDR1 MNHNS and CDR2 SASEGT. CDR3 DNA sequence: TGTGCCAGCAGCTTAGACAGGAATAATTCACCCCTCCACTTT. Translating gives CASSLDRNNSPLHF.

The CDR3 loop is CASSPQGVGTGELFF. The CDR3 bases are TGTGCCAGCAGCCCACAGGGGGTCGGCACCGGGGAGCTGTTTTTT. V gene TRBV27 combines with J gene TRBJ2-2, with TRBD1 matching over 8 bases. The CDR3 is 15 residues long. Per germline, CDR1 MNHEY and CDR2 SMNVEV (reference sequence). V lost 6 bases, J lost 4 bases, and 7 bases stayed unmatched.

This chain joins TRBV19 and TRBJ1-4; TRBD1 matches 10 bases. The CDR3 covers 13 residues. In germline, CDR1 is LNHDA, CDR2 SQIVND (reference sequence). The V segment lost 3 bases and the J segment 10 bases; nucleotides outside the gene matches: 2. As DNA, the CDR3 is TGTGCCAGTAGTATGGGGGACAGGGGAAAACTGTTTTTT. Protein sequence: CASSMGDRGKLFF.

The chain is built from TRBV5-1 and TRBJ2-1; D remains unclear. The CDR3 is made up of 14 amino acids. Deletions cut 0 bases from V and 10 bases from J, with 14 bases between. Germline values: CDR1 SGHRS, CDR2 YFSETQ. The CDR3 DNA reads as TGCGCCAGCAGCTTGGTTAATCCGCTTGTCGAGCAGTTCTTC. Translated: CASSLVNPLVEQFF.

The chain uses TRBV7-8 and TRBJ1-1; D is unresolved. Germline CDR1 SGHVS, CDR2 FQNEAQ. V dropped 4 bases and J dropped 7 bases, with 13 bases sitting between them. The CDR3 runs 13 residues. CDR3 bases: TGTGCCAGCAGCTATAACAGTCCCCTTGAAGCTTTCTTT. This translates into CASSYNSPLEAFF.

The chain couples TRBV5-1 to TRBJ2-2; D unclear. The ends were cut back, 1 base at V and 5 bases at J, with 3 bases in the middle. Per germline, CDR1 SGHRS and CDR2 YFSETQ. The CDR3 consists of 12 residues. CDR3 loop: CASSLFTGELFF. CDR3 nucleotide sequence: TGCGCCAGCAGCTTGTTTACCGGGGAGCTGTTTTTT.

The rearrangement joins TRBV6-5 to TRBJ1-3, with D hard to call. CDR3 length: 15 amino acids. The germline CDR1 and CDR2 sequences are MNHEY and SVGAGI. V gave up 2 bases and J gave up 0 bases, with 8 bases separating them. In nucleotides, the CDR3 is TGTGCCAGCAGTTACGACGGCAACTCTGGAAACACCATATATTTT. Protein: CASSYDGNSGNTIYF.

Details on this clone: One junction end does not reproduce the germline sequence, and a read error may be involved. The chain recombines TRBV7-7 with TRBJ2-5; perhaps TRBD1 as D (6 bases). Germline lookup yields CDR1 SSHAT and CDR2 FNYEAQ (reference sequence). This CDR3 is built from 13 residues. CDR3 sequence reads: CASSLDSLETQYF. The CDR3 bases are TGTGCTAGCAGCTTGGACAGCCTCGAGACCCAGTACTTC.